This T cell receptor (beta chain) was profiled in a study of CD8 T cells in ankylosing spondylitis. This clonotype was observed at least ten times. As yet, its antigen is unknown. Molecular-barcoded quantitative 5'-RACE produced these TCR beta libraries. TCRdb independently ran MiXCR on the 5' RACE reads; one entry per CDR3 protein. Altogether 350,000 or so distinct CDR3 sequences are present, around 8% being singletons, with the ten largest covering about 14%. Study results and caveats: Significant enrichment of disease-linked clones was reported in matched ankylosing spondylitis synovial fluid. Clones linked to disease, bearing a CD8+ phenotype, were relatively rare in peripheral blood. Some of these motif variants have turned up before, in reports on reactive arthritis synovial fluid and blood. There was a TCR beta motif, made of 7 to 9 highly homologous variants, that appeared characteristic of ankylosing spondylitis blood.

Trimming pared 8 bases from V and 0 bases from J, leaving 11 bases between. The V gene's germline CDR1 is SQVTM and CDR2 ANQGSEA. The CDR3 covers 13 residues. The gene calls are TRBV29-1 and TRBJ2-1; D gene uncertain. This clonotype was obtained from a male donor with ankylosing spondylitis. Input material: blood, either unsorted or a sorted T cell fraction (not recorded which). Here the CDR3 DNA reads TGCAGCCTCCTGCGGAGCTCCTACAATGAGCAGTTCTTC. It yields the protein CSLLRSSYNEQFF.